The clone carrying this T cell receptor (beta chain) was seen once. Antigen: not known. The data were obtained in a study of post-analysis software for immune sequencing data. In the study overall: Included courses were relapsing-remitting and secondary progressive multiple sclerosis; progressive-relapsing multiple sclerosis was also included. Study-wide points: Controls showed significantly higher normalized Chao1 diversity than did multiple sclerosis patients.

Tagging with unique molecular identifiers was a feature of the TCR beta cDNA libraries. Via MiXCR, TCRdb re-called the PCR reads, giving one row per CDR3 protein. This sample has under 900,000 distinct CDR3 sequences, with approximately 53% found just once. The sequencing input was blood. The clonotype comes from a girl aged 10 to 17 with multiple sclerosis.

The DNA of the CDR3 is TGCGCCAGCAGCCTCTCTTCGACTAGCGGGAGGGGGGGTAGCTCCTACAATGAGCAGTTCTTC. The encoded protein is CASSLSSTSGRGGSSYNEQFF. This chain connects TRBV5-1 to TRBJ2-1, with 14 bases identical to TRBD2. The length of the CDR3 is 21 residues. The ends lost 4 bases at V and 0 bases at J; junction bases unmatched: 15. Germline values: CDR1 SGHRS, CDR2 YFSETQ. Full variable domain (rest looked up from reference TRBV5-1 and TRBJ2-1): KAGVTQTPRYLIKTRGQQVTLSCSPISGHRSVSWYQQTPGQGLQFLFEYFSETQRNKGNFPGRFSGRQFSNSRSEMNVSTLELGDSALYLCASSLSSTSGRGGSSYNEQFFGPGTRLTVL.